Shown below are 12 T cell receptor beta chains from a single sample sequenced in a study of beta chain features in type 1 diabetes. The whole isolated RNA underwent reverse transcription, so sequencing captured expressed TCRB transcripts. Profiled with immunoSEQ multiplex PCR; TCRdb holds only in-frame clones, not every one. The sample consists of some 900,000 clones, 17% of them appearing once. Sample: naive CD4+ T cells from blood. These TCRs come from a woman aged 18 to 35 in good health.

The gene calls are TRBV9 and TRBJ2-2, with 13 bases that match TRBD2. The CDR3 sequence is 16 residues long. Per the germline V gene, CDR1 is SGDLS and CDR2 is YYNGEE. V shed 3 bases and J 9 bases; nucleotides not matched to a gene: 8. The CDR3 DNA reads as TGTGCCAGCAGCGAGGGACTAGCGGGGATGAGGCGGGAGCTGTTTTTT. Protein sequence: CASSEGLAGMRRELFF. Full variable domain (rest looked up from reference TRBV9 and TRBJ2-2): DSGVTQTPKHLITATGQRVTLRCSPRSGDLSVYWYQQSLDQGLQFLIQYYNGEERAKGNILERFSAQQFPDLHSELNLSSLELGDSALYFCASSEGLAGMRRELFFGEGSRLTVL.

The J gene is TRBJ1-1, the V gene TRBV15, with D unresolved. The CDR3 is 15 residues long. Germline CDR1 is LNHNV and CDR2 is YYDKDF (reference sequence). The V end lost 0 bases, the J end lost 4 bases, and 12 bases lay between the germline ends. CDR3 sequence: CATSRDRITFTEAFF. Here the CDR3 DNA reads TGTGCCACCAGCAGAGATAGGATTACGTTCACTGAAGCTTTCTTT.

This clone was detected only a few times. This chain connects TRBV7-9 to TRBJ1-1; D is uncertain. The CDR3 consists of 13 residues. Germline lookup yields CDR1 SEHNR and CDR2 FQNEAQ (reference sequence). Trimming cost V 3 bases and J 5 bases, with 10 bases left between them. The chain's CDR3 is CASSFGVVTEAFF. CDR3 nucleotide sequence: TGTGCCAGCAGCTTTGGGGTTGTAACTGAAGCTTTCTTT. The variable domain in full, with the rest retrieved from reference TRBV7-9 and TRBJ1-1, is DTGVSQNPRHKITKRGQNVTFRCDPISEHNRLYWYRQTLGQGPEFLTYFQNEAQLEKSRLLSDRFSAERPKGSFSTLEIQRTEQGDSAMYLCASSFGVVTEAFFGQGTRLTVV.

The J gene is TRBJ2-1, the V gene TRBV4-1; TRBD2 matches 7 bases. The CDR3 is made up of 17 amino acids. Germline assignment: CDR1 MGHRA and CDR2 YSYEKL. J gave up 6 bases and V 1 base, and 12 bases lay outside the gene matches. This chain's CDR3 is CASSQALAGAGRNEQFF. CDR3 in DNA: TGCGCCAGCAGCCAAGCCTTGGCGGGAGCGGGTCGCAATGAGCAGTTCTTC.

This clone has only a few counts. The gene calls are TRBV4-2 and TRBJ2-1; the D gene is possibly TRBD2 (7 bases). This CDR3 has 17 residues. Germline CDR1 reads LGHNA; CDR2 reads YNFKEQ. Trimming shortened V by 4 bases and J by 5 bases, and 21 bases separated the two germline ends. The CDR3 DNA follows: TGTGCCAGCAGCCGTAGGTTCGGGGGGCTCGCCGACAATGAGCAGTTCTTC. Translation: CASSRRFGGLADNEQFF.

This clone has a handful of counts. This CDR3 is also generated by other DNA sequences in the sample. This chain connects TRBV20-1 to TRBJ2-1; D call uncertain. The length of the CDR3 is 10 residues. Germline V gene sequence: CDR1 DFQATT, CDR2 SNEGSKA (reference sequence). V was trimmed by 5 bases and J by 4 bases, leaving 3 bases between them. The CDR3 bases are TGCAGTGCTGGTTACAATGAGCAGTTCTTC. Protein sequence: CSAGYNEQFF.

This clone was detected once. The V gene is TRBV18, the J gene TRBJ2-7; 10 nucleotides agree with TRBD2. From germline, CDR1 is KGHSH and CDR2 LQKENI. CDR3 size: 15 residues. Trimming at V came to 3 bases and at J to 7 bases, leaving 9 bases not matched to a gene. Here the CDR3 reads CASSPLAGGAGEQYF. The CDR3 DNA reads TGTGCCAGCTCACCCTTAGCGGGAGGTGCGGGAGAGCAGTACTTC.

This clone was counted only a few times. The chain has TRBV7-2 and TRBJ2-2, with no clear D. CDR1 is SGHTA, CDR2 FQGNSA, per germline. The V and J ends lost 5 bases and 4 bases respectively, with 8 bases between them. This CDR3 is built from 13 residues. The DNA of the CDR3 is TGTGCCAGCAGCACCGATCCCACCGGGGAGCTGTTTTTT. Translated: CASSTDPTGELFF.

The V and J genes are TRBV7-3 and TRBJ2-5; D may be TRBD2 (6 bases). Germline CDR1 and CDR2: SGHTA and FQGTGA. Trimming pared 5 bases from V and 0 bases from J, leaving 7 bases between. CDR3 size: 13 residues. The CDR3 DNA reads TGTGCCAGCAGCCGGGGGAACCAAGAGACCCAGTACTTC. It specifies CASSRGNQETQYF.

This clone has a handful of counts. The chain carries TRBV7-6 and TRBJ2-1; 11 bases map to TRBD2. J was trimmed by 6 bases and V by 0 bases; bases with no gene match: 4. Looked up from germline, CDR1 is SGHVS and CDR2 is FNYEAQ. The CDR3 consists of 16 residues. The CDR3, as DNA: TGTGCCAGCAGCTTAGCCCCTAGCGGGAGGATCAATGAGCAGTTCTTC. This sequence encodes CASSLAPSGRINEQFF.

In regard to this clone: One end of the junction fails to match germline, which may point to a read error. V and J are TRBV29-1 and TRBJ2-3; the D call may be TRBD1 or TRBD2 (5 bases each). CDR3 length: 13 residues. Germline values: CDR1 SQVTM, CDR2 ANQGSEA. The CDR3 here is CSVVSRLRGDVDF. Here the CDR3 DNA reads TGCAGCGTTGTCTCCCGGTTGAGGGGCGATGTGGATTTT.

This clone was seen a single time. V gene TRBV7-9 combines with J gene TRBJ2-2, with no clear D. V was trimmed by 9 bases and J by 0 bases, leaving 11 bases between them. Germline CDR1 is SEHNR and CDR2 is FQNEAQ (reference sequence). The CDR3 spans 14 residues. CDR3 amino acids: CASVGLSNTGELFF. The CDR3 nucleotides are TGTGCCAGTGTCGGTCTCTCGAACACCGGGGAGCTGTTTTTT.